The 30 T cell receptor beta chains listed next were all sequenced from one sample in a study of blood T cell repertoires in COVID-19. Generated by immunoSEQ multiplex PCR, the TCRdb table keeps only in-frame clones and is missing some. The sample contains about 270,000 clones, approximately 84% of which appear only once. The sample was peripheral blood. The receptors here all came from a human donor in a cohort sampled during active COVID-19.

V usage is TRBV19 and J usage is TRBJ2-2; possibly TRBD2 for D (5 bases). The CDR3 has 15 residues. Trimming removed 6 bases from V and 2 bases from J, with 13 bases in between. Germline loops: CDR1 LNHDA, CDR2 SQIVND (reference sequence). In nucleotides, the CDR3 is TGTGCCAGTAGAAGGGAGAACTTAAACACCGGGGAGCTGTTTTTT. The encoded protein is CASRRENLNTGELFF.

V and J are TRBV7-9 and TRBJ1-5; the D gene is possibly TRBD1 (5 bases). Germline CDR1 and CDR2: SEHNR and FQNEAQ (reference sequence). V was cut by 5 bases and J by 5 bases, with 13 bases left in between. CDR3 length: 14 residues. CDR3 sequence reads: CASSRGTYDQPQHF. CDR3 sequence (DNA): TGTGCCAGCAGCCGCGGGACTTACGATCAGCCCCAGCATTTT.

V and J are TRBV19 and TRBJ2-2, with 7 bases lining up with TRBD1. CDR3 length: 15 residues. CDR1 and CDR2 (germline): LNHDA, SQIVND (reference sequence). V lost 4 bases and J lost 5; bases outside the gene matches: 7. CDR3 sequence (DNA): TGTGCCAGTAGTACAAGGACAGGACGTACCGGGGAGCTGTTTTTT. This translates into CASSTRTGRTGELFF.

This clone is a singleton in its sample. This chain connects TRBV5-1 to TRBJ2-3; 7 bases line up with TRBD1. Germline V gene lookup returns CDR1 SGHRS and CDR2 YFSETQ. The CDR3 covers 13 residues. J gave up 5 bases and V 2 bases, and 2 bases lay outside the gene matches. CDR3 region: CASSLDRVDTQYF. In DNA, the CDR3 is TGCGCCAGCAGCTTAGACAGGGTAGATACGCAGTATTTT.

The chain is built from TRBV29-1 and TRBJ1-3, with D unresolved. The CDR3 is 12 residues long. Germline V gives CDR1 SQVTM, CDR2 ANQGSEA. Trimming shortened V by 4 bases and J by 2 bases, and 6 bases separated the two germline ends. The CDR3 loop reads CSVGGPGNTIYF. The CDR3 DNA follows: TGCAGCGTTGGAGGGCCTGGAAACACCATATATTTT.

This clone was seen a few times. The chain combines TRBV28 with TRBJ2-7, with 12 bases lining up with TRBD1. The V gene end was trimmed by 5 bases and the J gene end by 0 bases; junction bases not matched to a gene: 14. The CDR3 contains 19 residues. Germline V lookup: CDR1 MDHEN, CDR2 SYDVKM. CDR3 in amino acids: CASSISGTGGALDSYEQYF. The CDR3 DNA sequence: TGTGCCAGCAGTATCTCCGGGACAGGGGGCGCGTTGGACTCCTACGAGCAGTACTTC.

J is TRBJ2-7 and V is TRBV27; 7 nucleotides align to TRBD1. From germline, CDR1 is MNHEY and CDR2 SMNVEV (reference sequence). The CDR3 runs 16 residues. With 5 bases clipped from V and 0 bases from J, the junction kept 10 bases outside the gene matches. The CDR3 coding sequence is TGTGCCAGCAGTCCCGCTCCGACAGGGAGCTCCTACGAGCAGTACTTC. Encoded protein: CASSPAPTGSSYEQYF.

The CDR3 coding sequence is TGTGCCAGCAGTTACAGGTCCCCTAGCTCTGGAAACACCATATATTTT. Its protein product is CASSYRSPSSGNTIYF. The V and J genes are TRBV28 and TRBJ1-3; TRBD1 might be the D (5 bases). The ends were cut back, 4 bases at V and 0 bases at J, with 13 bases in the middle. Germline lookup yields CDR1 MDHEN and CDR2 SYDVKM. There are 16 residues in the CDR3.

The chain has TRBV5-4 and TRBJ1-1; D uncertain. The germline V gene has CDR1 SGHNT and CDR2 YYREEE (reference sequence). The CDR3 has 13 amino acids. V lost 1 base, J lost 2 bases, and 6 bases lay in between. The CDR3 region has the DNA TGTGCCAGCAGCTTGCAACATAACACTGAAGCTTTCTTT. The encoded protein is CASSLQHNTEAFF.

This chain joins TRBV5-1 and TRBJ2-7; unclear D gene. Per germline, CDR1 SGHRS and CDR2 YFSETQ. This CDR3 has 13 amino acids. The V end was cut by 0 bases, the J end by 2 bases, with 6 bases between. The CDR3: CASSLDEPYEQYF. CDR3 nucleotides: TGCGCCAGCAGCTTGGACGAGCCCTACGAGCAGTACTTC.

The chain employs TRBV5-1 and TRBJ1-1; D is uncertain. This CDR3 spans 14 amino acids. Trimming stripped 1 base from V and 0 bases from J, with 7 bases between. CDR1 is SGHRS and CDR2 is YFSETQ in the germline V gene. The CDR3 is CASSLRGMNTEAFF. As DNA, the CDR3 is TGCGCCAGCAGCTTGAGAGGGATGAACACTGAAGCTTTCTTT.

V gene TRBV18 combines with J gene TRBJ1-1; D is unclear. The V end was cut by 5 bases, the J end by 2 bases, with 9 bases between. This CDR3 has 13 residues. Germline V gene sequence: CDR1 KGHSH, CDR2 LQKENI. The CDR3 reads CASSTGVNTEAFF. In nucleotides, the CDR3 is TGTGCCAGCTCAACCGGGGTTAACACTGAAGCTTTCTTT.

The chain recombines TRBV7-8 with TRBJ2-7; the match to TRBD1 covers 10 bases. Germline V gene data show CDR1 as SGHVS and CDR2 as FQNEAQ. V lost 3 bases to trimming and J lost 4 bases; unmatched junction nucleotides: 3. The CDR3 loop spans 14 amino acids. The CDR3 loop is CASSLGTGVYEQYF. The CDR3 DNA is TGTGCCAGCAGCTTGGGGACAGGGGTTTACGAGCAGTACTTC.

This chain uses TRBV18 with TRBJ2-7, with a possible D match to TRBD2 (5 bases). Germline V gene sequence: CDR1 KGHSH, CDR2 LQKENI. The CDR3 runs to 14 residues. The V and J ends lost 2 bases and 12 bases respectively, with 20 bases between them. The CDR3, as DNA: TGTGCCAGCTCACCAGAGGGAACAGCCCAACACCCGTACTTC. Protein: CASSPEGTAQHPYF. Drawing the rest from reference TRBV18 and TRBJ2-7, the complete variable domain is NAGVMQNPRHLVRRRGQEARLRCSPMKGHSHVYWYRQLPEEGLKFMVYLQKENIIDESGMPKERFSAEFPKEGPSILRIQQVVRGDSAAYFCASSPEGTAQHPYFGPGTRLTVT.

The J gene is TRBJ2-3, the V gene TRBV19; TRBD1 matches at 7 bases. Germline V CDR1 and CDR2: LNHDA, SQIVND (reference sequence). This CDR3 is 16 amino acids long. V was clipped by 2 bases and J by 0 bases; unmatched bases: 5. CDR3 protein: CASSIWTGHSTDTQYF. CDR3 bases: TGTGCCAGTAGTATATGGACAGGCCACAGCACAGATACGCAGTATTTT.

This sequence joins TRBV11-2 and TRBJ2-4; D unresolved. With 1 base removed from V and 3 bases from J, the gap between germline ends came to 7 bases. Germline CDR1 SGHAT, CDR2 FQNNGV. The CDR3 is 14 amino acids. The CDR3 DNA reads TGTGCCAGCAGCTTAGCTGGGCTCAAAAACATTCAGTACTTC. Protein sequence: CASSLAGLKNIQYF.

The chain employs TRBV18 and TRBJ2-5; possible D gene TRBD1, 6 bases. Trimming took off 4 bases at V and 5 bases at J, with 14 bases between the two ends. The V gene's germline CDR1 is KGHSH and CDR2 LQKENI. This CDR3 has 14 residues. CDR3 residues: CASSRSTGLETQYF. As DNA, the CDR3 is TGTGCCAGCTCACGAAGCACAGGGTTGGAGACCCAGTACTTC.

The J gene is TRBJ2-3, the V gene TRBV6-1, with 10 nucleotides matching TRBD1. The CDR3 is 16 residues long. Germline V gene data show CDR1 as MNHNS and CDR2 as SASEGT. V lost 2 bases to trimming and J lost 0 bases; unmatched junction nucleotides: 2. CDR3 protein: CASSERQGASTDTQYF. The CDR3 DNA follows: TGTGCCAGCAGTGAACGACAGGGGGCTAGCACAGATACGCAGTATTTT.

This chain uses TRBV18 with TRBJ1-1; a possible D gene is TRBD1 (6 bases). Germline loops: CDR1 KGHSH, CDR2 LQKENI. The CDR3 runs 15 residues. V lost 0 bases and J 7 bases, leaving 15 bases between the germline ends. The CDR3 DNA follows: TGTGCCAGCTCACCACCAGCAGGGTCGACAGGTGAAGCTTTCTTT. Protein product: CASSPPAGSTGEAFF. Full variable domain (outside the CDR3, taken from reference TRBV18 and TRBJ1-1): NAGVMQNPRHLVRRRGQEARLRCSPMKGHSHVYWYRQLPEEGLKFMVYLQKENIIDESGMPKERFSAEFPKEGPSILRIQQVVRGDSAAYFCASSPPAGSTGEAFFGQGTRLTVV.

This clone has just a few counts. The chain employs TRBV2 and TRBJ1-4, with unresolved D. V gave up 5 bases and J gave up 2 bases, with 6 bases separating them. Germline V gene sequence: CDR1 SNHLY, CDR2 FYNNEI. This CDR3 comprises 13 residues. CDR3 sequence reads: CASSWATNEKLFF. CDR3 DNA sequence: TGTGCCAGCAGTTGGGCGACTAATGAAAAACTGTTTTTT.

The J gene is TRBJ2-7, the V gene TRBV7-2, with a weak D call TRBD1 (5 bases). Trimming took 6 bases from V and 12 from J, leaving 9 bases between them. Germline CDR1 is SGHTA and CDR2 is FQGNSA. The CDR3 consists of 9 residues. The DNA of the CDR3 is TGTGCCAGCAGGGACAATTTGTACTTC. Protein: CASRDNLYF.

V is TRBV15 and J is TRBJ1-1; D not certain. The germline V gene encodes CDR1 LNHNV and CDR2 YYDKDF (reference sequence). The V end lost 8 bases, the J end lost 1 base, and 8 bases lay between the germline ends. The CDR3 spans 12 residues. This CDR3 reads CATATGNTEAFF. The CDR3 DNA reads as TGTGCCACCGCAACGGGGAACACTGAAGCTTTCTTT.

The rearrangement uses TRBV6-6 and TRBJ1-2; weak D call: TRBD1 (5 bases). The germline CDR1 and CDR2 sequences are MNHNY and SVGAGI (reference sequence). The CDR3 consists of 13 residues. Trimming took off 5 bases at V and 4 bases at J, with 11 bases between the two ends. CDR3 sequence: CASSPGQIYGYTF. CDR3 coding DNA: TGTGCCAGCAGTCCAGGACAAATCTATGGCTACACCTTC.

This sequence joins TRBV9 and TRBJ1-1; a weak D match, TRBD1 (5 bases). This CDR3 region has 17 residues. Looked up from germline, CDR1 is SGDLS and CDR2 is YYNGEE. V dropped 4 bases and J dropped 0 bases, with 19 bases sitting between them. This CDR3 is CASSPTGARLMNTEAFF. In DNA form, the CDR3 reads TGTGCCAGCAGCCCTACAGGTGCCCGCCTAATGAACACTGAAGCTTTCTTT.

The chain combines TRBV24-1 with TRBJ2-1; TRBD1 aligns across 9 bases. The trim removed 1 base at V and 4 bases at J, leaving 10 bases unmatched. This CDR3 has 18 amino acids. Looked up from germline, CDR1 is KGHDR and CDR2 is SFDVKD. The CDR3 DNA reads TGTGCCACCAGTGATTTTACACCACAGGGGGCAGCGTACAATGAGCAGTTCTTC. Its translation is CATSDFTPQGAAYNEQFF.

The chain combines TRBV11-3 with TRBJ2-3, with 11 bases aligning to TRBD2. Looked up from germline, CDR1 is SGHNT and CDR2 is YENEEA. This CDR3 has 19 residues. V lost 1 base and J lost 6; bases outside the gene matches: 15. The chain's CDR3 is CASSLGRRSSGRANDTQYF. The DNA for the CDR3 is TGTGCCAGCAGCTTAGGCCGCAGGAGTAGCGGGAGGGCCAATGATACGCAGTATTTT.

This sequence joins TRBV4-1 and TRBJ1-4; no clear D gene. The germline gives CDR1 MGHRA, CDR2 YSYEKL. The V end was cut by 0 bases, the J end by 7 bases, with 21 bases between. This CDR3 has 18 residues. CDR3: CASSQERSAGLLLEKLFF. DNA for the CDR3: TGCGCCAGCAGCCAAGAAAGAAGCGCGGGCTTACTTCTTGAAAAACTGTTTTTT.

The J gene is TRBJ1-1, the V gene TRBV19, with D possibly TRBD1 on 6 matching bases. Germline CDR1 LNHDA, CDR2 SQIVND (reference sequence). Trimming removed 4 bases at V and 0 bases at J, with 9 bases between. The CDR3 is 14 amino acids. The CDR3 DNA reads TGTGCCAGTAGTAGCGACAGGATGAACACTGAAGCTTTCTTT. Its translation: CASSSDRMNTEAFF.

This rearrangement joins TRBV7-2 to TRBJ1-2, with TRBD1 as a possible D gene (5 bases). Per the germline V gene, CDR1 is SGHTA and CDR2 is FQGNSA. Between the trimmed V and J ends, which lost 3 bases and 0 bases, there was a span of 8 bases. CDR3 size: 14 residues. CDR3 DNA: TGTGCCAGCAGCTTTTCGACAGCTAACTATGGCTACACCTTC. This sequence encodes CASSFSTANYGYTF.

This chain uses TRBV4-3 with TRBJ1-2, with 10 bases identical to TRBD1. J gave up 8 bases and V 4 bases, and 13 bases lay outside the gene matches. The V gene's germline CDR1 is LGHNA and CDR2 YSLEER. The CDR3 is 16 residues long. The CDR3 protein is CASSRSWGQGSGGYTF. CDR3 nucleotides: TGCGCCAGCAGCCGATCATGGGGACAGGGGTCTGGAGGCTACACCTTC.